This paragraph reports one TCR beta chain. The target antigen is unknown. TRB cDNA was prepared as libraries by UMI-labeled 5' RACE. TCRdb reworked the 5' RACE reads into one entry per CDR3 protein, no DNA. This sample lists about 57,000 distinct CDR3 sequences; its ten largest clones have roughly 0.58%. This record belongs to a study of CXCR3-negative and CXCR3-positive naive CD8 T cells. Overall study results and limits: Unlike memory cells, which differed, naive CXCR3-negative and CXCR3-positive cells had similar TRBV-TRBJ usage. Hydrophobicity of TRB CDR3s was greater in CXCR3-positive naive cells than in CXCR3-negative naive cells. With surface CD5 comparable between naive subsets, TCR strength was estimated using properties derived from the TRB CDR3. Memory CD8+ cells showed much lower diversity, while both naive subsets displayed comparably high diversity. CXCR3 levels fell partly with cryopreservation; most assays relied on fresh PBMCs.

The CDR3 covers 14 residues. The TCR was taken from a human donor in good health. Some clones in this sample may be carry-over from other donors' samples. Material for sequencing was naive CXCR3+ CD8+ T cells from blood. Subset denoted: CD45RO-CCR7+CD27+CD95- naive CD8+ T cells expressing CXCR3 (TNR3+). V is TRBV12-3 or TRBV12-4 and J is TRBJ2-5; checking the TCRdb D call of TRBD1 is not possible without DNA. The CDR3: CASTLGLGLETQYF.